The 18 T cell receptor beta chains in this list originate from one sample, sequenced in a study of identical twins. MiXCR, applied by TCRdb to the 5' RACE reads, yields one record per CDR3 protein. The table includes roughly 720,000 distinct CDR3 sequences, around a sixth detected once. These data were also reused for a study on T cells expressing NK-cell markers.

Sequenced material: PBMCs. All receptors derive from a woman aged 18-30 years in good health.

The chain uses TRBV12-3 or TRBV12-4 and TRBJ1-2; 9 bases line up with TRBD1. The V gene end was trimmed by 5 bases and the J gene end by 10 bases; junction bases not matched to a gene: 8. This CDR3 is 13 amino acids long. CDR3 loop: CASSRGQGFNYTF. The CDR3 bases are TGTGCCAGCAGTCGGGGACAGGGCTTCAACTACACCTTC.

The V gene is TRBV3-1, the J gene TRBJ2-3; tentatively, D is TRBD1 or TRBD2 (6 bases each). The germline V gene has CDR1 LGHDT and CDR2 YNNKEL (reference sequence). The CDR3 covers 15 residues. With 1 base removed from V and 0 bases from J, the gap between germline ends came to 8 bases. CDR3 bases: TGTGCCAGCAGCCAAGTGGGGGGCAGCACAGATACGCAGTATTTT. This sequence encodes CASSQVGGSTDTQYF.

The chain links TRBV7-3 to TRBJ2-2; D unresolved. Germline V lookup: CDR1 SGHTA, CDR2 FQGTGA. The germline V and J ends were trimmed by 0 bases and 5 bases, with 13 bases remaining between them. The length of the CDR3 is 16 residues. The CDR3 DNA reads TGTGCCAGCAGCTTAACGCCCTCCCGGGTAACCGGGGAGCTGTTTTTT. This gives the protein CASSLTPSRVTGELFF.

This rearrangement joins TRBV6-6 to TRBJ1-1; D call uncertain. The ends were cut back, 0 bases at V and 11 bases at J, with 10 bases in the middle. The CDR3 consists of 12 residues. CDR1 and CDR2 from the germline V gene are MNHNY and SVGAGI (reference sequence). The CDR3 loop is CASSYSAGPAFF. CDR3 sequence (DNA): TGTGCCAGCAGTTACTCGGCAGGCCCCGCTTTCTTT.

V and J are TRBV20-1 and TRBJ2-5; D remains unclear. The CDR3 covers 14 residues. The V end was cut by 4 bases, the J end by 0 bases, with 12 bases between. CDR1 and CDR2 from the germline V gene are DFQATT and SNEGSKA (reference sequence). Here the CDR3 DNA reads TGCAGTGCTAACCGCGGTGGTGACCAAGAGACCCAGTACTTC. Translating gives CSANRGGDQETQYF.

This clonotype was seen only a few times. The V gene is TRBV12-3 or TRBV12-4, the J gene TRBJ2-3, with D unresolved. Trimming removed 3 bases from V and 5 bases from J, with 9 bases in between. This CDR3 is built from 13 residues. CDR3 in amino acids: CASSFLPGDTQYF. In nucleotides, the CDR3 is TGTGCCAGCAGTTTCCTCCCTGGAGATACGCAGTATTTT.

The rearrangement links TRBV20-1 to TRBJ2-1, with D perhaps TRBD2 (5 bases). Trimming took 6 bases from V and 6 from J, leaving 15 bases between them. This CDR3 comprises 13 residues. Germline values: CDR1 DFQATT, CDR2 SNEGSKA (reference sequence). The CDR3 protein is CSAADQRLNEQFF. The CDR3 coding sequence is TGCAGTGCCGCGGACCAGCGGCTCAATGAGCAGTTCTTC.

In its sample, this clonotype was seen a few times. The chain joins TRBV5-1 to TRBJ1-1; unclear D gene. This CDR3 region has 15 residues. The germline V and J ends were trimmed by 0 bases and 1 base, with 10 bases remaining between them. The V gene's germline CDR1 is SGHRS and CDR2 YFSETQ. CDR3 coding DNA: TGCGCCAGCAGCTTGGAGGCAGGATCGAACACTGAAGCTTTCTTT. Amino acid sequence: CASSLEAGSNTEAFF. The complete variable domain, with remaining parts taken from reference TRBV5-1 and TRBJ1-1, reads KAGVTQTPRYLIKTRGQQVTLSCSPISGHRSVSWYQQTPGQGLQFLFEYFSETQRNKGNFPGRFSGRQFSNSRSEMNVSTLELGDSALYLCASSLEAGSNTEAFFGQGTRLTVV.

This clonotype turned up a few times. The chain uses TRBV12-3 or TRBV12-4 and TRBJ2-7, with 7 bases matching TRBD1. CDR3 length equals 17 residues. V shed 6 bases and J 0 bases; nucleotides not matched to a gene: 14. The CDR3 here is CASRPGTALQSSYEQYF. The CDR3 DNA follows: TGTGCCAGCAGACCTGGGACAGCACTTCAGAGCTCCTACGAGCAGTACTTC.

The V call is TRBV19, the J call TRBJ1-2; D gene ambiguous. CDR1 LNHDA and CDR2 SQIVND come from the germline V gene (reference sequence). Trimming stripped 7 bases from V and 3 bases from J, with 12 bases between. The CDR3 is 13 residues long. In DNA, the CDR3 is TGTGCCAGTACCCCGGATGGGGACTATGGCTACACCTTC. Its protein product is CASTPDGDYGYTF.

This clonotype occurred a few times. The chain couples TRBV18 to TRBJ1-6; D gene ambiguous. Germline V gene lookup returns CDR1 KGHSH and CDR2 LQKENI. Trimming took off 5 bases at V and 0 bases at J, with 8 bases between the two ends. There are 15 residues in the CDR3. The CDR3 sequence: CASSKAISYNSPLHF. DNA for the CDR3: TGTGCCAGCTCAAAGGCCATCTCCTATAATTCACCCCTCCACTTT.

The sample holds a few counts of this clonotype. V usage is TRBV15 and J usage is TRBJ1-2; TRBD1 matches 7 bases. V dropped 8 bases and J dropped 9; count of bases not matched to a gene: 12. The CDR3 length is 13 residues. Germline V gene sequence: CDR1 LNHNV, CDR2 YYDKDF (reference sequence). This CDR3 reads CATGTSNRGSYTF. The CDR3 DNA is TGTGCCACCGGTACCTCGAACAGGGGCAGCTACACCTTC.

The J gene is TRBJ1-5, the V gene TRBV19; perhaps TRBD1 as D (5 bases). Germline CDR1 is LNHDA and CDR2 is SQIVND (reference sequence). The CDR3 is 14 residues long. V lost 2 bases to trimming and J lost 5 bases, with 10 bases between them. Here the CDR3 DNA reads TGTGCCAGTAGTATACCGAGGGGAGATCAGCCCCAGCATTTT. Protein sequence: CASSIPRGDQPQHF. Full variable domain (outside the CDR3, taken from reference TRBV19 and TRBJ1-5): DGGITQSPKYLFRKEGQNVTLSCEQNLNHDAMYWYRQDPGQGLRLIYYSQIVNDFQKGDIAEGYSVSREKKESFPLTVTSAQKNPTAFYLCASSIPRGDQPQHFGDGTRLSIL.

The V call is TRBV11-3, the J call TRBJ1-2; 7 bases fit TRBD1. With V trimmed by 5 bases and J by 2 bases, 2 bases remained unmatched. In germline, CDR1 is SGHNT, CDR2 YENEEA. This CDR3 has 13 residues. For the CDR3, the DNA is TGTGCCAGCAGCCGCAGGGGGAACTATGGCTACACCTTC. Its protein is CASSRRGNYGYTF.

Only a few counts were recorded for this clonotype. The J gene is TRBJ2-7, the V gene TRBV5-1; D tentatively reads TRBD1 or TRBD2 (5 bases each). Trimming removed 5 bases from V and 0 bases from J, with 18 bases in between. The CDR3 is made up of 16 amino acids. Germline CDR1 SGHRS, CDR2 YFSETQ. The CDR3 DNA sequence: TGCGCCAGCAGACTTCGAGGGGACCCGAGCTCCTACGAGCAGTACTTC. Amino acid sequence: CASRLRGDPSSYEQYF.

The chain carries TRBV4-2 and TRBJ2-5; 8 bases agree with TRBD2. The V and J ends lost 1 base and 2 bases, in that order; junction bases with no gene match: 9. Looked up from germline, CDR1 is LGHNA and CDR2 is YNFKEQ. The CDR3 loop spans 17 amino acids. CDR3 amino acids: CASSQGLGAGEQETQYF. CDR3 sequence (DNA): TGTGCCAGCAGCCAAGGGCTAGGAGCGGGGGAACAAGAGACCCAGTACTTC.

This sequence joins TRBV29-1 and TRBJ2-2, with 8 bases fitting TRBD1. CDR3 size: 16 residues. The V and J ends lost 6 bases and 4 bases, in that order; junction bases with no gene match: 13. Germline CDR1 is SQVTM and CDR2 is ANQGSEA. Here the CDR3 DNA reads TGCAGCGTCGCACCCCTAGGACAGGGACGCACCGGGGAGCTGTTTTTT. It specifies CSVAPLGQGRTGELFF.

A single count supports this clonotype. V and J are TRBV29-1 and TRBJ2-2; possibly TRBD2 for D (5 bases). Trimming took 6 bases from V and 6 from J, leaving 14 bases between them. CDR3 size: 13 residues. Germline CDR1 and CDR2: SQVTM and ANQGSEA. The CDR3 protein is CSVWRAVSGELFF. The CDR3, as DNA: TGCAGCGTGTGGCGGGCTGTATCCGGGGAGCTGTTTTTT.